The 7 T cell receptor beta chains presented below share a single source sample, sequenced in a study of cytomegalovirus exposure and HLA in healthy donors. 60 Vbeta and 13 Jbeta primers were used in PCR. The assay was immunoSEQ multiplex PCR, and TCRdb's table has in-frame clones only and misses some. The table shows over 200,000 clones, with roughly 80% occurring only once. Sequenced input: PBMCs. Receptor source: a man aged 40-50 years in good health and CMV-seropositive.

The genes are TRBV4-1 and TRBJ2-2; 8 positions agree with TRBD2. Germline CDR1 reads MGHRA; CDR2 reads YSYEKL. V was clipped by 0 bases and J by 0 bases; unmatched bases: 3. This CDR3 has 17 amino acids. The CDR3 region has the DNA TGCGCCAGCAGCCAAGATCGGGAGGGGGCGAACACCGGGGAGCTGTTTTTT. It translates to CASSQDREGANTGELFF.

The CDR3 bases are TGCAGCGTTTATGGGGGAGGAGTAGCCGTAGGGAGGGAGACCCAGTACTTC. Amino acids: CSVYGGGVAVGRETQYF. This sequence joins TRBV29-1 and TRBJ2-5, with TRBD2 as a possible D gene (6 bases). V gave up 5 bases and J gave up 5 bases, with 27 bases separating them. CDR1 is SQVTM and CDR2 is ANQGSEA in the germline V gene. CDR3 length equals 17 residues.

The genes are TRBV9 and TRBJ2-3; TRBD2 might be the D (6 bases). CDR3 length equals 14 residues. V was pared by 0 bases and J by 6 bases, with 11 bases between. Per the germline V gene, CDR1 is SGDLS and CDR2 is YYNGEE. The CDR3: CASSVGSGGDTQYF. The CDR3 coding sequence is TGTGCCAGCAGCGTAGGCAGCGGAGGGGATACGCAGTATTTT.

This clone was seen a few times. The J gene is TRBJ1-5, the V gene TRBV7-8; D is perhaps TRBD1 (6 bases). Germline values: CDR1 SGHVS, CDR2 FQNEAQ. The CDR3 spans 16 residues. Deletions cut 5 bases from V and 0 bases from J, with 14 bases between. The CDR3 coding sequence is TGTGCCAGCAGCGAACAGGGACGGAATAGCAATCAGCCCCAGCATTTT. Protein product: CASSEQGRNSNQPQHF. The full variable domain, completed using reference TRBV7-8 and TRBJ1-5, is GAGVSQSPRYKVAKRGQDVALRCDPISGHVSLFWYQQALGQGPEFLTYFQNEAQLDKSGLPSDRFFAERPEGSVSTLKIQRTQQEDSAVYLCASSEQGRNSNQPQHFGDGTRLSIL.

In its sample, this clone was seen a few times. The chain links TRBV7-9 to TRBJ1-1; no definite D call. The germline gives CDR1 SEHNR, CDR2 FQNEAQ (reference sequence). The CDR3 extends over 13 amino acids. Trimming removed 2 bases from V and 3 bases from J, with 7 bases in between. CDR3 region: CASSLKKHTEAFF. The CDR3 region has the DNA TGTGCCAGCAGCTTAAAGAAGCACACTGAAGCTTTCTTT.

This chain connects TRBV2 to TRBJ1-2, with a possible D match to TRBD1 (6 bases). Germline CDR1 and CDR2: SNHLY and FYNNEI. V gave up 2 bases and J gave up 2 bases, with 18 bases separating them. The CDR3 contains 17 residues. The CDR3 sequence is CASSESPPDRSNYGYTF. The CDR3 DNA sequence: TGTGCCAGCAGTGAATCCCCTCCAGACAGGAGCAACTATGGCTACACCTTC.

The V gene is TRBV4-1, the J gene TRBJ2-7, with TRBD2 matching over 11 bases. After removal of 2 bases from V and 0 bases from J, the junction contained 0 bases not matched to a gene. The CDR3 has 15 amino acids. The germline CDR1 and CDR2 sequences are MGHRA and YSYEKL. The CDR3 region has the DNA TGCGCCAGCAGCCAACTAGCGGGAGGCTCCTACGAGCAGTACGTC. This translates into CASSQLAGGSYEQYV.